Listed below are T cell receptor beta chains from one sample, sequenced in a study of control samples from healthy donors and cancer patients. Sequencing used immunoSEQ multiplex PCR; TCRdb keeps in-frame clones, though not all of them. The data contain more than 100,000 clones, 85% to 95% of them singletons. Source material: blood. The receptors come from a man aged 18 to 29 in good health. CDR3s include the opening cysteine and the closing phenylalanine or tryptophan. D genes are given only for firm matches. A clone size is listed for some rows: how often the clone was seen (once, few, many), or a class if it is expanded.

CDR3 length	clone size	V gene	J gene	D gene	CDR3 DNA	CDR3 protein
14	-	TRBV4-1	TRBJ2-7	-	TGCGCCAGCAGCCAAGAACGCCAGGGCTACGAGCAGTACTTC	CASSQERQGYEQYF
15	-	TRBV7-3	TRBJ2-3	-	TGTGCCAGCAGCTTACGAGGTGGAGGGGGAGATACGCAGTATTTT	CASSLRGGGGDTQYF
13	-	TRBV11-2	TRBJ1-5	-	TGTGCCAGCAGCCAGTGGGCCCATCAGCCCCAGCATTTT	CASSQWAHQPQHF
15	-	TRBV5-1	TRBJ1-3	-	TGCGCCAGCAGCTTGTTGGAACCCATTGGAAACACCATATATTTT	CASSLLEPIGNTIYF
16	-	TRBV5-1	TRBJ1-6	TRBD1	TGCGCCAGCAGCCCGGGACAGCTCAGGGGCATTTCACCCCTCCACTTT	CASSPGQLRGISPLHF
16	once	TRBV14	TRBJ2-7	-	TGTGCCAGCAGCCAAGGCCCCCGTGGACAAAGCTACGAGCAGTACTTC	CASSQGPRGQSYEQYF
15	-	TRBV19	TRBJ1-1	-	TGTGCCAGTAGTATAGCAGCGGGGAGTCCCACTGAAGCTTTCTTT	CASSIAAGSPTEAFF
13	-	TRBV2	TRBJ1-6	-	TGTGCCAGCACGGGACCACGAGAATCACCCCTCCACTTT	CASTGPRESPLHF
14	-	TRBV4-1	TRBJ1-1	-	TGCGCCAGCAGCCAAGATCCGTCGAACACTGAAGCTTTCTTT	CASSQDPSNTEAFF
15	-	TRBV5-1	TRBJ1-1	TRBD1	TGCGCCAGCAGCGTGACAGGGGGCGGGAACACTGAAGCTTTCTTT	CASSVTGGGNTEAFF
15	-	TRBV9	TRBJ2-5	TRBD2	TGTGCCAGCAGCGTAGGACTAGCGGGGGCAGAGACCCAGTACTTC	CASSVGLAGAETQYF
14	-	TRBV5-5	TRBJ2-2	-	TGTGCCAGCAGCTTAGGGGCGAGCACCGGGGAGCTGTTTTTT	CASSLGASTGELFF
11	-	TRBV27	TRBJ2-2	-	TGTGCCAGCAGGGGGGGCGGGGAGCTGTTTTTT	CASRGGGELFF
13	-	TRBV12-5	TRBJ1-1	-	TGTGCTAGTGGTTTACTCCCCGGCACTGAAGCTTTCTTT	CASGLLPGTEAFF
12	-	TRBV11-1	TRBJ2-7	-	TGTGCCAGCAGCCGTGACTTCTACGAGCAGTACTTC	CASSRDFYEQYF
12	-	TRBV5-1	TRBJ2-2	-	TGCGCCAGCAGCCTCAACGCCGGGGAGCTGTTTTTT	CASSLNAGELFF
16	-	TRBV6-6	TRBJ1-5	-	TGTGCCAGCAGTTACTCGACCCAGGGGTCGGGCCAGCCCCAGCATTTT	CASSYSTQGSGQPQHF
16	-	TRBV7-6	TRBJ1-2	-	TGTGCCAGCAGCTCGCCGTGGGGCCAAGCTAACTATGGCTACACCTTC	CASSSPWGQANYGYTF
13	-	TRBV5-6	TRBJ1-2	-	TGTGCCAGCAGCTTGGGCCAGCCCGACGGCTACACCTTC	CASSLGQPDGYTF
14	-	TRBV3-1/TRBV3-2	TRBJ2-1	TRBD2	TGTGCCAGCAGCAAAAGCGGGGGGGCCGGGCGTCCGTTCTTC	CASSKSGGAGRPFF
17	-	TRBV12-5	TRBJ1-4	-	TGTGCTAGTGGTTTGACCCGGACGGCCCCAACTAATGAAAAACTGTTTTTT	CASGLTRTAPTNEKLFF
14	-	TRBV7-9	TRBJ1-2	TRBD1	TGTGCCAGCAGCCCGGGACAGGCTAACTATGGCTACACCTTC	CASSPGQANYGYTF
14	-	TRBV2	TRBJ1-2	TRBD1	TGTGCCAGCAGGATGGGGACAGGGGTATCCGGCTACACCTTC	CASRMGTGVSGYTF
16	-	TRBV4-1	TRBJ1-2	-	TGCGCCAGCAGCCATCGGGGCGGGGCCGCTAACTATGGCTACACCTTC	CASSHRGGAANYGYTF
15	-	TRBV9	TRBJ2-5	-	TGTGCCAGCAGCTTAGGACTATCGTACCAAGAGACCCAGTACTTC	CASSLGLSYQETQYF
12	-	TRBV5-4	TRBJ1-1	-	TGTGCCAGCAGCTACCTTCACACTGAAGCTTTCTTT	CASSYLHTEAFF
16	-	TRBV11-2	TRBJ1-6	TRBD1	TGTGCCAGCAGCTTAGGCTGGGACAGGGAAAATTCACCCCTCCACTTT	CASSLGWDRENSPLHF
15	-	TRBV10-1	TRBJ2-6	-	TGCGCCAGCAGTGAGTCCGGGGAAGGGGCCAACGTCCTGACTTTC	CASSESGEGANVLTF
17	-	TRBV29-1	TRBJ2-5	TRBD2	TGCAGCGTTGAATGGGTGACTAGCGGGGGGCAAGGGGAGACCCAGTACTTC	CSVEWVTSGGQGETQYF
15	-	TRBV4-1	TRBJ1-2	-	TGCGCCAGCAGCCAAGATCGGCAGGGTGGCTATGGCTACACCTTC	CASSQDRQGGYGYTF
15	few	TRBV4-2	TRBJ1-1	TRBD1	TGTGCCAGCAGCCGCCCGGACAGGCTAGGCACTGAAGCTTTCTTT	CASSRPDRLGTEAFF
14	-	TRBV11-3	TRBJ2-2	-	TGTGCCAGCAGCTTAGGGCTAAGTACCGGGGAGCTGTTTTTT	CASSLGLSTGELFF
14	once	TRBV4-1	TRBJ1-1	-	TGCGCCAGCAGCCAAGTCTCAGGGAACACTGAAGCTTTCTTT	CASSQVSGNTEAFF
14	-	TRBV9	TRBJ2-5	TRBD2	TGTGCCAGCAGCGTAGGTGCCGGGGAGGGGACCCAGTACTTC	CASSVGAGEGTQYF
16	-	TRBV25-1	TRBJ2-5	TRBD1	TGTGCCAGCACCTCCGGCGGGACAGGTTTCGGGGGGACCCAGTACTTC	CASTSGGTGFGGTQYF
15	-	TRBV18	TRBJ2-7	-	TGTGCCAGCTCACCTGGGGCAGGGCCATTCTACGAGCAGTACTTC	CASSPGAGPFYEQYF
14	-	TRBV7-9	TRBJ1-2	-	TGTGCCAGCAGCTTAAGCGGGGCTAACTATGGCTACACCTTC	CASSLSGANYGYTF
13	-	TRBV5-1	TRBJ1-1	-	TGCGCCAGCAGAGCGAACACGAACACTGAAGCTTTCTTT	CASRANTNTEAFF
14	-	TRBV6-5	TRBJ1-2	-	TGTGCCAGCAGTCCGGGACCGTACGCCTATGGCTACACCTTC	CASSPGPYAYGYTF
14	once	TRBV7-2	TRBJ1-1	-	TGTGCCAGCAGCTTAGTATTGGGGCCCACTGAAGCCTTCTTT	CASSLVLGPTEAFF
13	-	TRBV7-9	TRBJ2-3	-	TGTGCCAGCAGCTTAGCTCGCTCAGATACGCAGTATTTT	CASSLARSDTQYF
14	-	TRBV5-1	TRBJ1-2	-	TGCGCCAGCAGCTTGGAGGGGGTTAACTATGGCTACACCTTC	CASSLEGVNYGYTF
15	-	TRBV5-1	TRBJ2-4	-	TGCGCCAGCAGCTTGGATGCCTTAGCCAAAAACATTCAGTACTTC	CASSLDALAKNIQYF
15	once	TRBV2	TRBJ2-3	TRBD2	TGTGCCAGCAAACTAGCGGGGGGTAGCACAGATACGCAGTATTTT	CASKLAGGSTDTQYF
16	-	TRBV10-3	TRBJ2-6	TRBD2	TGTGCCATATCCCTAGCGGGGGGGGCGGGGGCCAACGTCCTGACTTTC	CAISLAGGAGANVLTF
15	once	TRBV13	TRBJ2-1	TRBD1	TGTGCCAGCAGCCCGGGACAGTCCACCTACAATGAGCAGTTCTTC	CASSPGQSTYNEQFF
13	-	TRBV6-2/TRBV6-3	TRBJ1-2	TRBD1	TGTGCCAGCAGTTCCCCGGGACAGGGGCTCTACACCTTC	CASSSPGQGLYTF
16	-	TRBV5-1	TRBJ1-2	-	TGCGCCAGCAGCTTGGACCCGACAAGGACTCACTATGGCTACACCTTC	CASSLDPTRTHYGYTF
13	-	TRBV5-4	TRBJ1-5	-	TGTGCCAGCAGCTTGAGCCAGGATCAGCCCCAGCATTTT	CASSLSQDQPQHF
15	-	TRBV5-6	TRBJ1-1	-	TGTGCCAGCAGGGAGGGGGGAGCCATGAACACTGAAGCTTTCTTT	CASREGGAMNTEAFF
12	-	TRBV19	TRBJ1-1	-	TGTGCCAGTAGAACCCACCGCACTGAAGCTTTCTTT	CASRTHRTEAFF
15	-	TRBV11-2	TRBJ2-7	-	TGTGCCAGCAGTCGCCTGGTACAGGGAGAACACGAGCAGTACTTC	CASSRLVQGEHEQYF
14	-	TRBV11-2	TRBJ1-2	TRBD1	TGTGCCAGCAGCTACCGGGACAGCGCTTATGGCTACACCTTC	CASSYRDSAYGYTF
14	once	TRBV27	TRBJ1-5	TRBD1	TGTGCCAGCAGAATCCAGGGGGCGAGTCAGCCCCAGCATTTT	CASRIQGASQPQHF
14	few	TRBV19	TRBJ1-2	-	TGTGCCAGTAGTCCAGCCCGGACAGTAGATGGCTACACCTTC	CASSPARTVDGYTF
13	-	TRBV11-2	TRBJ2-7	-	TGTGCCAGCAGCTTAGAGGGGGGAACCGAGCAGTACTTC	CASSLEGGTEQYF